One sample yielded the 10 T cell receptor beta chains listed below, sequenced in a study of blood T cell repertoires in COVID-19. The assay was immunoSEQ multiplex PCR, and TCRdb's table has in-frame clones only and misses some. Of approximately 190,000 clones listed, 80% to 85% were seen once; the top ten hold roughly 7%. Sequencing was carried out using PBMCs or T cells enriched from blood (not recorded which). The source is a man between 40 and 49 years old who had recovered from COVID-19.

The V call is TRBV18, the J call TRBJ2-7; D is perhaps TRBD2 (7 bases). V shed 1 base and J shed 5 bases, with 12 bases lying between them. Germline-derived CDR1 and CDR2 are KGHSH and LQKENI. The CDR3 loop spans 14 amino acids. CDR3 in amino acids: CASSPQRGGNEQYF. The CDR3 coding sequence is TGTGCCAGCTCACCACAGAGGGGGGGCAACGAGCAGTACTTC.

The CDR3 nucleotides read TGTGCCAGCAGCCAACTGCCCGGGACAGGGGGTTTGACTGAAGCTTTCTTT. Translation gives CASSQLPGTGGLTEAFF. The chain couples TRBV3-1 (or the pseudogene TRBV3-2) to TRBJ1-1, with 11 bases fitting TRBD1. V was clipped by 2 bases and J by 5 bases; unmatched bases: 10. CDR1 and CDR2 (germline): LGHDT, YNNKEL (reference sequence). This CDR3 comprises 17 residues.

V usage is TRBV4-3 and J usage is TRBJ1-5; no clear D. Trimming took off 0 bases at V and 7 bases at J, with 7 bases between the two ends. Germline CDR1 reads LGHNA; CDR2 reads YSLEER. The CDR3 is 13 residues long. For the CDR3, the DNA is TGCGCCAGCAGCCAAGAATTGAGGCAGCCCCAGCATTTT. Translated, it gives CASSQELRQPQHF.

The CDR3 here is CASSLRGGVGEKLFF. The CDR3 bases are TGCGCCAGCAGCTTGCGTGGGGGCGTGGGGGAAAAACTGTTTTTT. J is TRBJ1-4 and V is TRBV5-1; possibly TRBD1 for D (6 bases). The V end was cut by 1 base, the J end by 8 bases, with 15 bases between. This CDR3 has 15 amino acids. Germline V CDR1 and CDR2: SGHRS, YFSETQ.

The V and J genes are TRBV6-1 and TRBJ1-2, with D possibly TRBD1 on 5 matching bases. The CDR3 runs 14 residues. V was cut by 3 bases and J by 6 bases, with 14 bases left in between. Germline lookup yields CDR1 MNHNS and CDR2 SASEGT. DNA of the CDR3: TGTGCCAGCAGTGATCGGGGGGTAGAGAATGGCTACACCTTC. It specifies CASSDRGVENGYTF.

This clone was counted a few times. The sample carries other DNA sequences with the same CDR3. The V call is TRBV6-5, the J call TRBJ1-1, with no clear D. CDR3 length equals 11 residues. The V and J ends lost 5 bases and 5 bases respectively, with 6 bases between them. The germline V gene encodes CDR1 MNHEY and CDR2 SVGAGI. The CDR3 is CASSTATEAFF. CDR3 DNA: TGTGCCAGCAGTACCGCGACTGAAGCTTTCTTT.

The J gene is TRBJ1-5, the V gene TRBV19, with TRBD1 identical over 9 bases. CDR1 is LNHDA and CDR2 is SQIVND in the germline V gene (reference sequence). The CDR3 spans 16 residues. Trimming removed 5 bases from V and 4 bases from J; junction bases left unmatched: 9. The CDR3 DNA sequence: TGTGCCAGTAGTTTCCTCGGGACAGGGACGAATCAGCCCCAGCATTTT. Its translation is CASSFLGTGTNQPQHF.

The chain couples TRBV28 to TRBJ1-6; D unclear. This CDR3 contains 13 residues. From germline, CDR1 is MDHEN and CDR2 SYDVKM. Trimming took 10 bases from V and 19 from J, leaving 26 bases between them. CDR3 loop: CATLGWSSTPGHF. The CDR3 region has the DNA TGTGCCACCCTCGGTTGGTCTTCGACTCCCGGGCACTTT.

The chain couples TRBV4-2 to TRBJ2-3; the match to TRBD2 covers 14 bases. The CDR3 sequence is 16 residues long. V shed 3 bases, J shed 4 bases, and the junction held 3 bases outside the gene matches. From germline, CDR1 is LGHNA and CDR2 YNFKEQ. The CDR3 reads CASSQGTSGGPDTQYF. CDR3 coding DNA: TGTGCCAGCAGCCAGGGGACTAGCGGGGGCCCAGATACGCAGTATTTT.

This chain joins TRBV18 and TRBJ1-3; 7 bases are shared with TRBD1. The germline V gene has CDR1 KGHSH and CDR2 LQKENI. The V gene end was trimmed by 6 bases and the J gene end by 1 base; junction bases not matched to a gene: 3. The CDR3 is 14 residues long. CDR3 sequence reads: CASSKDRSGNTIYF. For the CDR3, the DNA is TGTGCCAGCTCCAAGGACAGGTCTGGAAACACCATATATTTT.